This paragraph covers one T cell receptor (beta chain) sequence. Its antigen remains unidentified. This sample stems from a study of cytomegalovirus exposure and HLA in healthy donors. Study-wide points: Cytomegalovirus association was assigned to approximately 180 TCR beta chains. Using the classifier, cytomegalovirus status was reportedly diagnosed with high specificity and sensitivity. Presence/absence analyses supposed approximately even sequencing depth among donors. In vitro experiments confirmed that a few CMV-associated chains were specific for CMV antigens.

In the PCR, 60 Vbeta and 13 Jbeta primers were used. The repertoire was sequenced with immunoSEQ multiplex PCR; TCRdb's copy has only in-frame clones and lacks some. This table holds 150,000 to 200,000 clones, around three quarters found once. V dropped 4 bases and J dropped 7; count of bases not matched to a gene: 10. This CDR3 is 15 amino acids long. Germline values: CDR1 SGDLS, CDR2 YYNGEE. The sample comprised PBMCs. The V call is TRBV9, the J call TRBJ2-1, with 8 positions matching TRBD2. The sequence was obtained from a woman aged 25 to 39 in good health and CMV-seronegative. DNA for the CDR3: TGTGCCAGCAGCCAAGCAGGGCGGGGGGTTAATGAGCAGTTCTTC. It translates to CASSQAGRGVNEQFF.